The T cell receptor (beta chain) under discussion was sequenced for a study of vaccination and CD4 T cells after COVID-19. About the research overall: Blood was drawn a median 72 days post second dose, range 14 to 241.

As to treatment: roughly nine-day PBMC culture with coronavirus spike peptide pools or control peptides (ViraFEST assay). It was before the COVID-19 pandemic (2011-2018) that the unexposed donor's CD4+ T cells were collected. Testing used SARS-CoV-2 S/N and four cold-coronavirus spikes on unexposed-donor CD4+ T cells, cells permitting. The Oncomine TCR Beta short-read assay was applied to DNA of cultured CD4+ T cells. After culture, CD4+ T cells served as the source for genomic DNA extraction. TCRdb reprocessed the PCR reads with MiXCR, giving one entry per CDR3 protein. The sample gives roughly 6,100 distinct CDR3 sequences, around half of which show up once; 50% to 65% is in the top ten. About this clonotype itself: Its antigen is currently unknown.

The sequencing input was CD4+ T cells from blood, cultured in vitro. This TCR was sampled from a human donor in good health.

In DNA, the CDR3 is TGCAGTGCTAGGGAGCCCCCATGGGAGACCCAGTACTTC. Translated, it gives CSAREPPWETQYF. The chain joins TRBV20-1 to TRBJ2-5; D not resolved. The germline gives CDR1 DFQATT, CDR2 SNEGSKA (reference sequence). V was clipped by 3 bases and J by 5 bases, with 13 bases between them. There are 13 residues in the CDR3.